In this sample, the clone carrying this T cell receptor (beta chain) turned up a few times. These data come from a study of blood T cells in healthy people across ages. Through a sample-barcoded 5' primer and a J-beta primer mix, a second PCR was run for roughly 7 to 11 cycles. TCRdb reprocessed the 5' RACE reads with MiXCR, giving one entry per CDR3 protein. The repertoire holds about 1,600,000 distinct CDR3 sequences, with 40% to 50% as singletons. Trimming took off 6 bases at V and 0 bases at J, with 11 bases between the two ends. The CDR3 is 14 residues long. CDR1 ENHRY and CDR2 SYGVKD come from the germline V gene.

This rearrangement joins TRBV10-3 to TRBJ1-1; TRBD1 is a possible D gene (5 bases). Sequencing was done on a sample of blood. This receptor was identified in a young woman in good health. The CDR3, as DNA: TGTGCCATCAGGCCCCAGGGTCTGAACACTGAAGCTTTCTTT. Encoded protein: CAIRPQGLNTEAFF.